The 13 T cell receptor beta chains below come from one sample, sequenced in a study of blood T cells in healthy people across ages (dated by TCRdb to the mid-2010s). The receptor library was made with 5' RACE. Sequencer: Illumina HiSeq 2500. The second PCR ran for roughly 7 to 11 cycles and used a J-beta primer mix along with a sample-barcoded 5' primer. TCRdb's own reprocessing of the public reads used fastp at Q25 and MiXCR and kept productive beta chains. Each CDR3 protein appears once, grouped with its most common genes and DNA. The sample includes about 930,000 distinct CDR3 sequences, with roughly 28% observed a single time. The ten most abundant clones make up 10% of the sample. These data were also filed under a second study, of T cells of mothers and their children.

Sequenced sample: blood. These receptors were taken from a woman in her forties in good health.

In this sample, this clonotype turned up a few times. The rearrangement joins TRBV29-1 to TRBJ1-2; D unresolved. Trimming shortened V by 4 bases and J by 7 bases, and 13 bases separated the two germline ends. The CDR3 sequence is 12 residues long. Germline V gives CDR1 SQVTM, CDR2 ANQGSEA. This chain's CDR3 is CSVASFSGGYTF. In DNA form, the CDR3 reads TGCAGCGTTGCGTCATTTTCGGGTGGCTACACCTTC. Full variable domain (missing parts from reference TRBV29-1 and TRBJ1-2): SAVISQKPSRDICQRGTSLTIQCQVDSQVTMMFWYRQQPGQSLTLIATANQGSEATYESGFVIDKFPISRPNLTFSTLTVSNMSPEDSSIYLCSVASFSGGYTFGSGTRLTVV.

This clonotype was seen a handful of times. V and J are TRBV5-1 and TRBJ2-1, with D possibly matching TRBD2 (6 bases). From germline, CDR1 is SGHRS and CDR2 YFSETQ. V lost 5 bases, J lost 0 bases, and 15 bases lay in between. The CDR3 consists of 16 residues. The CDR3 DNA is TGCGCCAGCAGATATCAAGCGGGCGGCTCCTACAATGAGCAGTTCTTC. This translates into CASRYQAGGSYNEQFF.

This clonotype was observed a few times. This could be a read error, since a much larger clone is one nucleotide away. This sequence joins TRBV5-6 and TRBJ1-2, with D unresolved. The CDR3 is 13 amino acids. Looked up from germline, CDR1 is SGHDT and CDR2 is YYEEEE. CDR3 residues: CVSSTQQNYGYTF. CDR3 bases: TGTGTCAGCAGCACACAACAGAACTATGGCTACACCTTC.

CDR3 nucleotides: TGTGCCAGCAGTTTATTCCTGGGTGGGGGGGTCGAAAAACTGTTTTTT. Protein product: CASSLFLGGGVEKLFF. The J gene is TRBJ1-4, the V gene TRBV28; TRBD1 might be the D (5 bases). The CDR3 runs to 16 residues. V was shortened by 1 base and J by 8 bases, with 17 bases between the two germline ends. Germline CDR1 and CDR2: MDHEN and SYDVKM.

CDR3 nucleotide sequence: TGCGCCAGCAGCTGGACAGACCCAACAGATACGCAGTATTTT. This encodes CASSWTDPTDTQYF. This chain joins TRBV5-1 and TRBJ2-3, with D perhaps matching TRBD1 (6 bases). CDR1 and CDR2 from the germline V gene are SGHRS and YFSETQ. V lost 3 bases and J lost 3, with 11 bases in between. The CDR3 has 14 amino acids.

This clonotype is medium-sized within its sample. J is TRBJ2-7 and V is TRBV5-1; TRBD1 agrees at 8 bases. The germline V gene encodes CDR1 SGHRS and CDR2 YFSETQ. The CDR3 has 14 residues. V was clipped by 6 bases and J by 3 bases; unmatched bases: 8. CDR3 region: CASNPGTGHYEQYF. The CDR3 DNA reads as TGCGCCAGCAACCCCGGGACAGGCCACTACGAGCAGTACTTC.

The chain carries TRBV13 and TRBJ2-5, with a weak D call TRBD2 (5 bases). Deletions cut 0 bases from V and 11 bases from J, with 13 bases between. In germline, CDR1 is PRHDT, CDR2 FYEKMQ (reference sequence). The CDR3 sequence is 13 residues long. CDR3 in DNA: TGTGCCAGCAGCTTAGGCGAGGGCTTTGAGCAGTACTTC. Its protein product is CASSLGEGFEQYF.

The chain couples TRBV4-1 to TRBJ2-3; D unresolved. V was trimmed by 1 base and J by 1 base, leaving 6 bases between them. This CDR3 contains 14 residues. The V gene's germline CDR1 is MGHRA and CDR2 YSYEKL. Written as DNA, the CDR3 is TGCGCCAGCAGCCAAGCATTTCGCACAGATACGCAGTATTTT. Translation: CASSQAFRTDTQYF.

This clonotype came up a few times. This chain joins TRBV29-1 and TRBJ1-2; the match to TRBD1 covers 8 bases. Germline CDR1 and CDR2: SQVTM and ANQGSEA. The length of the CDR3 is 15 residues. V shed 7 bases, J shed 4 bases, and the junction held 14 bases outside the gene matches. In nucleotides, the CDR3 is TGCAGCGCCACAATCGGGGACAGGAGGGTCTATGGCTACACCTTC. Protein: CSATIGDRRVYGYTF. Full variable domain (outside the CDR3, taken from reference TRBV29-1 and TRBJ1-2): SAVISQKPSRDICQRGTSLTIQCQVDSQVTMMFWYRQQPGQSLTLIATANQGSEATYESGFVIDKFPISRPNLTFSTLTVSNMSPEDSSIYLCSATIGDRRVYGYTFGSGTRLTVV.

V and J are TRBV3-1 and TRBJ2-5, with D tentatively TRBD1 (5 bases). Trimming left V 4 bases short and J 1 base short, with 16 bases between. Germline V gives CDR1 LGHDT, CDR2 YNNKEL (reference sequence). CDR3 length: 16 residues. CDR3 region: CASSPTWGALQETQYF. Here the CDR3 DNA reads TGTGCCAGCAGCCCCACATGGGGCGCTCTCCAAGAGACCCAGTACTTC.

The chain links TRBV5-6 to TRBJ2-7; D unclear. Trimming left V 0 bases short and J 3 bases short, with 13 bases between. Germline CDR1 is SGHDT and CDR2 is YYEEEE. The CDR3 has 15 residues. The CDR3 is CASSLGGSSVYEQYF. For the CDR3, the DNA is TGTGCCAGCAGCTTGGGAGGCAGTTCCGTCTACGAGCAGTACTTC.

With respect to this clonotype: A junction boundary mismatches the germline segment, possibly from a read error. This sequence joins TRBV10-3 and TRBJ2-2; D may match TRBD1 or TRBD2 (5 bases each). Per the germline V gene, CDR1 is ENHRY and CDR2 is SYGVKD. The CDR3 is 13 residues long. The CDR3, as DNA: TGTGCCATCAGTGCAGGTGGGACCGGGGAGCGGTTTTTT. As protein: CAISAGGTGERFF.

This clonotype was counted many times. The chain has TRBV5-1 and TRBJ2-7; 10 bases fit TRBD1. CDR3 length: 15 amino acids. From germline, CDR1 is SGHRS and CDR2 YFSETQ. J was trimmed by 3 bases and V by 4 bases; bases with no gene match: 7. Here the CDR3 DNA reads TGCGCCAGCAGCCCCGGGGGGACAGGGGTCTACGAGCAGTACTTC. Translation: CASSPGGTGVYEQYF.